Below, 25 T cell receptor beta chains from the same sample are listed, as sequenced in a study of immune characterization of retroperitoneal liposarcoma. TCRdb redid the calling of the PCR reads with MiXCR, one entry per CDR3 protein. The table includes around 12,000 distinct CDR3 sequences, about a quarter detected once. The sequencing input was tumor tissue. Receptors were obtained from a male donor with retroperitoneal liposarcoma.

This clonotype was picked up a small number of times. The J gene is TRBJ2-5, the V gene TRBV11-3; D might be TRBD2 (6 bases). Germline assignment: CDR1 SGHNT and CDR2 YENEEA. The CDR3 is 14 residues long. Trimming removed 2 bases at V and 5 bases at J, with 12 bases between. This CDR3 is CASSLRSGRETQYF. In nucleotides, the CDR3 is TGTGCCAGCAGCTTACGTAGCGGTCGGGAGACCCAGTACTTC.

This clonotype counts as medium-sized. The CDR3 is CASSERLAGAYEQFF. As DNA, the CDR3 is TGTGCCAGCAGTGAACGACTAGCGGGAGCGTACGAGCAGTTCTTC. The gene calls are TRBV6-1 and TRBJ2-1; 12 bases line up with TRBD2. CDR1 and CDR2 from the germline V gene are MNHNS and SASEGT. The CDR3 runs to 15 residues. V lost 2 bases and J lost 10; bases outside the gene matches: 6.

This clonotype has just a few counts. This chain connects TRBV6-1 to TRBJ2-1, with D perhaps given as TRBD1 or TRBD2 (5 bases each). Trimming stripped 4 bases from V and 7 bases from J, with 20 bases between. The germline gives CDR1 MNHNS, CDR2 SASEGT. The CDR3 runs 16 residues. CDR3 region: CASSGRGSFVGNEQFF. In DNA form, the CDR3 reads TGTGCCAGCAGTGGCCGGGGCAGCTTCGTTGGGAATGAGCAGTTCTTC.

As DNA, the CDR3 is TGTGCCAGCAGCTTAGATGGACTAGGGGATAGGGAGCAGTACTTC. Its protein is CASSLDGLGDREQYF. The gene calls are TRBV11-3 and TRBJ2-1; TRBD2 aligns across 7 bases. The J call is doubtful: the DNA matches TRBJ2-7 better. The CDR3 extends over 15 amino acids. The germline V gene has CDR1 SGHNT and CDR2 YENEEA.

This clonotype was detected once. The chain couples TRBV12-3 or TRBV12-4 to TRBJ2-1; perhaps TRBD1 as D (7 bases). The CDR3 is 14 amino acids. V was shortened by 6 bases and J by 10 bases, with 19 bases between the two germline ends. CDR3: CASSKQGRSYEQFF. CDR3 bases: TGTGCCAGCAGCAAACAGGGGAGGTCCTACGAGCAGTTCTTC.

This clonotype is judged medium-sized. The V call is TRBV6-1, the J call TRBJ2-1, with 14 bases aligning to TRBD2. The tail of the sequence fits TRBJ2-7 better, so the J call may be wrong. Germline CDR1 reads MNHNS; CDR2 reads SASEGT. This CDR3 has 17 residues. This CDR3 reads CASSIGTSGSRAYEQYF. The CDR3 coding sequence is TGTGCCAGCAGTATCGGGACTAGCGGGAGCCGGGCCTACGAGCAGTACTTC.

This clonotype is classed as medium-sized. This chain joins TRBV6-1 and TRBJ2-1, with 11 bases aligning to TRBD1. V shed 3 bases, J shed 5 bases, and the junction held 3 bases outside the gene matches. This CDR3 has 15 residues. Germline CDR1 reads MNHNS; CDR2 reads SASEGT. This CDR3 is CASSDGTGGHNEQFF. The CDR3 DNA reads as TGTGCCAGCAGTGATGGGACAGGGGGTCACAATGAGCAGTTCTTC.

The table lists this clonotype with a few counts. CDR3: CASSYRFREGYTF. The CDR3 nucleotides are TGTGCCAGCAGTTACCGATTCAGGGAAGGCTACACCTTC. The V call is TRBV6-6, the J call TRBJ1-2, with D tentatively TRBD1 (5 bases). Germline CDR1 MNHNY, CDR2 SVGAGI (reference sequence). V lost 2 bases and J 8 bases, leaving 12 bases between the germline ends. The CDR3 contains 13 residues.

The chain is built from TRBV6-6 and TRBJ2-3; possible D gene TRBD1, 6 bases. V was trimmed by 6 bases and J by 2 bases, leaving 18 bases between them. Germline V CDR1 and CDR2: MNHNY, SVGAGI (reference sequence). This CDR3 region has 16 residues. CDR3 sequence (DNA): TGTGCCAGCAGCCAAACAGGGTTGGCCCACACAGATACGCAGTATTTT. Amino acids: CASSQTGLAHTDTQYF.

This clonotype showed up just a few times. J is TRBJ2-1 and V is TRBV6-5, with 7 bases identical to TRBD2. The tail of the sequence fits TRBJ2-7 better, so the J call may be wrong. Germline assignment: CDR1 MNHEY and CDR2 SVGAGI. CDR3 length equals 14 residues. For the CDR3, the DNA is TGTGCCAGCAGTTACAGGGAGGGCCTCGACGAGCAGTACTTC. Translating gives CASSYREGLDEQYF.

Sample share makes this clonotype medium-sized (0.01 to 0.1%). The chain has TRBV12-3 or TRBV12-4 and TRBJ2-4, with 7 positions matching TRBD1. CDR3 size: 16 residues. The V segment lost 7 bases and the J segment 3 bases; nucleotides outside the gene matches: 12. The CDR3 reads CASTPRRTGLKNIQYF. In DNA form, the CDR3 reads TGTGCCAGCACCCCGCGCCGGACAGGCCTCAAAAACATTCAGTACTTC.

The genes are TRBV6-6 and TRBJ2-1; unclear D gene. This CDR3 region has 14 residues. V was trimmed by 1 base and J by 10 bases, leaving 14 bases between them. Germline V gene sequence: CDR1 MNHNY, CDR2 SVGAGI (reference sequence). The CDR3 coding sequence is TGTGCCAGCAGTTACTTAGGCGGAACCTACGAGCAGTTCTTC. It translates to CASSYLGGTYEQFF.

The table lists this clonotype with a few counts. This chain links TRBV7-6 with TRBJ1-4; possible D gene TRBD1, 5 bases. Trimming cost V 5 bases and J 8 bases, with 27 bases left between them. This CDR3 is 18 amino acids long. The germline V gene has CDR1 SGHVS and CDR2 FNYEAQ. The DNA of the CDR3 is TGTGCCAGCAGCCCTCAACCGTCCGGGACCGCGAAGGGGGAAAAACTGTTTTTT. As protein: CASSPQPSGTAKGEKLFF.

V gene TRBV7-9 combines with J gene TRBJ2-1, with D possibly called TRBD1 or TRBD2 (6 bases each). Trimming took 2 bases from V and 10 from J, leaving 9 bases between them. This CDR3 region has 12 residues. Germline-derived CDR1 and CDR2 are SEHNR and FQNEAQ (reference sequence). DNA for the CDR3: TGTGCCAGCAGCTTATCCGGGGGCGAGCAGTTCTTC. It encodes CASSLSGGEQFF.

The chain recombines TRBV27 with TRBJ2-1; no definite D call. Germline CDR1 MNHEY, CDR2 SMNVEV (reference sequence). V was pared by 3 bases and J by 10 bases, with 13 bases between. This CDR3 is 13 amino acids long. This CDR3 is CASSLGIPYEQFF. In DNA form, the CDR3 reads TGTGCCAGCAGTTTGGGCATCCCCTACGAGCAGTTCTTC.

This clonotype is labeled medium-sized. The chain has TRBV6-1 and TRBJ2-7, with D tentatively TRBD1 or TRBD2 (5 bases each). Germline values: CDR1 MNHNS, CDR2 SASEGT. This CDR3 has 14 amino acids. V was pared by 4 bases and J by 0 bases, with 10 bases between. The CDR3 reads CASSVGEFSYEQYF. CDR3 coding DNA: TGTGCCAGCAGTGTAGGGGAGTTCTCCTACGAGCAGTACTTC.

This sequence joins TRBV6-1 and TRBJ2-3, with TRBD2 identical over 13 bases. Per the germline V gene, CDR1 is MNHNS and CDR2 is SASEGT. The CDR3 runs to 15 residues. Germline trimming cut 8 bases from V and 4 bases from J; bases unmatched to any gene: 6. The CDR3 coding sequence is TGTGCCAGCGGCACTAGCGGGGGGGCCCCAGATACGCAGTATTTT. It yields the protein CASGTSGGAPDTQYF.

By share, this clonotype counts as medium-sized. The V call is TRBV7-2, the J call TRBJ2-1; 12 bases agree with TRBD1. The closer fit of TRBJ2-7 to the DNA end suggests the J call may be wrong. This CDR3 is built from 15 residues. Germline V gene data show CDR1 as SGHTA and CDR2 as FQGNSA. The CDR3 DNA reads as TGTGCCAGCAGCCTCCGGGACAGGGGGCACAATGAGCAGTACTTC. Translating it yields CASSLRDRGHNEQYF.

This sequence joins TRBV6-5 and TRBJ2-1, with TRBD2 matching 11 bases. Trimming cost V 0 bases and J 5 bases; bases outside gene matches: 6. Germline V gene lookup returns CDR1 MNHEY and CDR2 SVGAGI. The CDR3 is 17 amino acids. The CDR3 nucleotides read TGTGCCAGCAGTTACTCCTTGACTAGCGGGGATCACAATGAGCAGTTCTTC. It encodes CASSYSLTSGDHNEQFF.

This clonotype appeared a few times. This may be a read error, as it is one base from a much larger clone. V and J are TRBV12-3 or TRBV12-4 and TRBJ2-1; 8 nucleotides match TRBD2. Unmatched junction bases numbered 19, after V lost 5 bases and J lost 13 bases. The CDR3 loop spans 16 amino acids. CDR3 protein: CASSPPARGGGNIQFF. CDR3 DNA: TGTGCCAGCAGTCCTCCGGCCCGGGGGGGCGGAAACATTCAGTTCTTC.

Within the sample, this clonotype is medium-sized (0.01 to 0.1%). V gene TRBV12-3 or TRBV12-4 combines with J gene TRBJ2-5, with 8 bases that match TRBD2. J gave up 11 bases and V 7 bases, and 15 bases lay outside the gene matches. The CDR3 consists of 14 residues. CDR3 loop: CASTVAGSNNEQYF. DNA of the CDR3: TGTGCCAGCACGGTAGCGGGGAGTAACAATGAGCAGTACTTC.

Only a few counts were recorded for this clonotype. CDR3 DNA sequence: TGTGCCAGCAGTTTCTATCTAGCGGGAGGCACAGATACGCAGTATTTT. This translates into CASSFYLAGGTDTQYF. The chain recombines TRBV27 with TRBJ2-3; 10 nucleotides match TRBD2. The CDR3 consists of 16 residues. CDR1 is MNHEY and CDR2 is SMNVEV in the germline V gene (reference sequence). With 3 bases clipped from V and 1 base from J, the junction kept 4 bases outside the gene matches.

The chain combines TRBV7-8 with TRBJ2-1; 7 positions match TRBD2. V lost 5 bases, J lost 10 bases, and 14 bases stayed unmatched. CDR1 SGHVS and CDR2 FQNEAQ come from the germline V gene. CDR3 length: 15 amino acids. The CDR3 bases are TGTGCCAGCAGCGTCCCTAGCGGAACTCTCCGGGAGCAGTTCTTC. Translated: CASSVPSGTLREQFF. Full variable domain (remainder filled in from reference TRBV7-8 and TRBJ2-1): GAGVSQSPRYKVAKRGQDVALRCDPISGHVSLFWYQQALGQGPEFLTYFQNEAQLDKSGLPSDRFFAERPEGSVSTLKIQRTQQEDSAVYLCASSVPSGTLREQFFGPGTRLTVL.

This chain links TRBV6-1 with TRBJ2-7; D gene unclear. The J call may be in error: the DNA end matches TRBJ2-5 better. Germline V gives CDR1 MNHNS, CDR2 SASEGT. The CDR3 is made up of 14 amino acids. CDR3 coding DNA: TGTGCCAGCAGTGAATTGACTGCGGCAGAGACCCAGTACTTC. Translated: CASSELTAAETQYF.

This clonotype appeared a few times. This chain uses TRBV25-1 with TRBJ2-1; D possibly matches TRBD1 or TRBD2 (5 bases each). Trimming took off 8 bases at V and 10 bases at J, with 24 bases between the two ends. Germline loops: CDR1 MGHDK, CDR2 SYGVNS. The CDR3 has 15 residues. In DNA, the CDR3 is TGTGCCAGCGGCTCGACAACGGGGCCACTCTACGAGCAGTTCTTC. This sequence encodes CASGSTTGPLYEQFF.